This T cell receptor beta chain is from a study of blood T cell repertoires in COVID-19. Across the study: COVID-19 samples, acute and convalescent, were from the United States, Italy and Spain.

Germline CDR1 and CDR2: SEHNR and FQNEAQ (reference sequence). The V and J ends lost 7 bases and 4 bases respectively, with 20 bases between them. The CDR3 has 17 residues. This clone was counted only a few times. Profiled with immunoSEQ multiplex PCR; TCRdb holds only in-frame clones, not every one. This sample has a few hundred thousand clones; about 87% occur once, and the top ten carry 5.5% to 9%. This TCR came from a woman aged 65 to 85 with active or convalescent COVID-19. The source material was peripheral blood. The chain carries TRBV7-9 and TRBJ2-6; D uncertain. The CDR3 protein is CASNAAPQATGANVLTF. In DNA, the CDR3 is TGTGCCAGCAACGCAGCGCCTCAAGCTACGGGGGCCAACGTCCTGACTTTC.